This T cell receptor (beta chain) was captured in a study of cytomegalovirus exposure and HLA in healthy donors (TCRdb year 2017). The study in broad terms: An earlier analysis of 587 of the donors reported 276 Gb of sequence data and 117 million unique TCR beta sequences obtained from roughly 170 million T cells. All discovery cohort repertoires had been generated using a single sequencing platform. Rather than using new phenotypic data, the later analysis identified candidate immune exposures from TCR beta sequences and from how often those sequences occurred across donors. In a later analysis, previously published TCR beta repertoires from several hundred donors were re-analyzed and high-resolution HLA genotyping was added so that TCR occurrence patterns could be studied. Of the 398 genotyped donors, 65% to 90% fell in the genetic ancestry cluster associated with self-reported Caucasian donors. Among 300 to 450 genotyped donors of the cohort, an average of around 240,000 unique TCR beta nucleotide sequences were sequenced per donor, around a sixth of them non-productive. To predict cytomegalovirus infection status, the study brought together high-throughput TCR immunosequencing, statistical association of individual TCRs with disease status, and machine learning. Four to six DR-DQ haplotypes were handled as single units for association and clustering, since linkage in the cohort was strong. Roughly 300 gigabases of sequencing data and around 85 million unique TCR sequences made up an early release that covered fewer than 650 HLA-typed donors. Donor age, sex, ethnicity and CMV serostatus were compiled alongside the repertoire data. The study aimed to test whether cataloging public T cell receptors could reveal signatures of past pathogen exposure. A later genetic analysis used genome-wide SNP genotypes for about 60% of the 666 donors, treating that subset as a discovery cohort. Typing coverage varied by locus: roughly 629-630 donors for A, B, C, DRB1 and DQB1; more than 500 for DQA1; some 610 for DPA1; some 470 for DPB1. Along with the roughly 710-subject first cohort, a separate validation cohort of about 110 different subjects was used. An earlier analysis of approximately 580 of the donors used high-throughput TCR beta sequencing to judge whether each TCR beta V gene segment behaved as functional or pseudogenic. Both class I and class II loci were covered by HLA typing, at four-digit resolution. The study profiled the T cell repertoires of hundreds of subjects by immunosequencing and related them to cytomegalovirus serostatus. Results and caveats for the whole study, not just this receptor: In the study, some 160 TCR beta chains were listed as associated with cytomegalovirus. In vitro tests confirmed that a few of the cytomegalovirus-associated TCR beta chains recognize cytomegalovirus antigens. HLA typing was unavailable for some donors at each locus, so association tests used only the typed subset. Because counts were too low, roughly 16 rarely observed V segments, including chromosome 9 orphons, were excluded from the earlier analysis of a few hundred of the donors. An earlier analysis of 450 to 750 of the donors showed that most TCR beta V segments appeared in productive rearrangements either about 90% or about 30% of the time, which broadly matched IMGT annotations. A later analysis found that HLA-associated TCR beta chains were more clonally expanded and had lower generation probabilities than equally common non-associated chains. An association between a missense DCLRE1C variant and V-gene and J-gene trimming of TCR beta chains was found in a later genetic analysis and replicated in an independent cohort. A further reported finding was that TCR beta sequences accurately predicted the HLA-A and HLA-B alleles for most subjects in the first cohort. Specific HLA alleles were associated with 16,951 TCR beta sequences at a false discovery rate of 0.05 in a later analysis. Across donors, most TCR sequences were observed very rarely, whereas some public TCRs were present in many individuals. Correlated functional status among segregating V segments might reflect linkage disequilibrium, but an unknown experimental factor could not be ruled out. In a later analysis, the rate of TCR association differed among HLA loci, with DRB1 alleles having the most associated TCRs and HLA-C alleles having the fewest. The 87-base-pair reads could not distinguish some IMGT-functional V segments, including TRBV6-2 and TRBV6-3, so those segments were excluded. The classifier was reported to diagnose cytomegalovirus status with high specificity and sensitivity in both the original cohort and the validation cohort. The sequencing pipeline was judged likely to have produced a cluster of highly shared sequence variants as a technical artifact. Most CMV-associated TCR beta chains appeared to be HLA-restricted in a later analysis, and the HLA associations seemed to be driven largely by CMV exposure. CMV serostatus was the only immune exposure information available for the cohort. According to the authors, the approach could potentially be generalized to other disease states and immunological phenotypes. A later analysis reported that several top co-occurrence clusters appeared linked to parvovirus B19, influenza, CMV and Epstein-Barr virus. Presence/absence analyses assumed roughly uniform sequencing depth across donors, an assumption that may not hold. In this cohort, only TCR beta chains were sequenced, and detectable features were limited by the absence of alpha or paired-chain data. According to a later genetic analysis, donors in an Asian-associated ancestry cluster had fewer N-insertions in productive TCRs than the approximately 610-donor mean. When HLA alleles, especially DR and DQ, strongly co-occurred, attributing TCR associations to individual alleles was difficult.

Library prep was done by the immunoSEQ multiplex PCR assay. For the multiplex PCR, a mixture combining 60 forward primers for TCR Vbeta segments and 13 reverse primers for TCR Jbeta segments was used. A multiplex PCR assay on genomic DNA amplified the CDR3 region of rearranged TCR beta genes. The Illumina HiSeq System was used to sequence the amplified TCR beta libraries as 87-base-pair reads. In the original analysis: A later analysis tallied roughly 80 million unique TCR beta chains across the 610 or so repertoires, and about 10 million of those chains were shared by two or more donors. Raw reads were error-corrected and collapsed into unique sequences by a nearest-neighbor algorithm in which closely related sequences were merged to remove PCR and sequencing errors. CDR3 sequences were aligned to IMGT reference sequences to assign V, D and J gene segments. For a sequence to be retained, a match of at least six nucleotides to both a V gene segment and a J gene segment was required. Rearrangements were called productive when the CDR3 lacked stop codons and stayed in frame with V and J; all others were non-productive. CDR3 was defined by IMGT convention, running from the second conserved V-encoded cysteine to the conserved J-encoded phenylalanine. Sequences without an unambiguous match to a single V gene segment were excluded from the earlier analysis of 450 to 750 of the donors. An earlier analysis of about 590 of the donors classified V segments as functional when productive rearrangements were above 56.7% and as segregating when the standard deviation between donors was above 5%. A statistical classification framework was built for diagnosing cytomegalovirus status from the catalog of TCR beta chain sequences. In a later analysis, V and J genes were assigned by comparing TCR nucleotide sequences against IMGT/GENE-DB human TR gene sequences. Using the TCRdist pipeline, a later analysis assigned CDR3 sequences along with most-parsimonious VDJ recombination scenarios. In a later analysis, each TCR beta chain was defined by its CDR3 amino acid sequence together with its V-gene family, and reads lacking a unique V-gene family were excluded. In a later analysis, some 600 highly shared, low-generation-probability nucleotide sequences were removed to address suspected cross-contamination and a sequencing artifact. In a later analysis, a clonal expansion index was calculated for each public chain from normalized within-repertoire ranks of inferred template counts. Generation probabilities in a later analysis came from a VDJ recombination model fitted to out-of-frame rearrangements, and those results were checked against IGoR. In a later analysis, hypergeometric tests were used to score TCR-TCR, TCR-HLA and TCR-CMV co-occurrence, with a repertoire-size bias correction applied to TCR pairs. To estimate false discovery rates, a later analysis permuted the HLA or CMV assignments 20 times. In a later analysis, co-occurring TCRs were grouped with DBSCAN, and TCRdist sequence similarity was added when clustering was performed within HLA-allele-positive subsets. Repertoires with fewer than 30,000 or more than 120,000 public chains, plus five repertoires with anomalous nucleotide sharing, were excluded from co-occurrence clustering. TCRdb's version of the immuneACCESS table is confined to in-frame rearrangements and falls short of the full clone set. An unresolved V gene accounts for under half of the shortfall where checked; the remainder is of unknown origin. V, J and clone size are those of that table, while D and trimming were read from the DNA. This sample gives about 150,000 clones in total; over 60% of them show up just once. The ten largest clones capture 3.1% of the sample.

Notes on this clone: What this receptor recognizes is not known. It has no much larger one-base neighbor in the sample; base qualities were not kept.

Here V drops 6 bases and J drops 3 bases, and the junction holds 12 bases not matched to any gene. The CDR3 spans 17 residues, from the cysteine through the phenylalanine. The kept DNA is CDR3 alone, 51 bases in frame from the first base. According to the germline V gene, CDR1 reads MDHEN and CDR2 reads SYDVKM. The cohort was made up of roughly 670 healthy bone marrow donors. Cohort members were all nominally healthy when sampled, although unrecorded immune exposures were likely present. The donor tested CMV seronegative, placing the donor among the 350 or so seronegative members of the cohort. Each donor provided a peripheral blood sample, and peripheral blood mononuclear cells were used for TCR beta sequencing. The Qiagen DNeasy Blood Extraction Kit was used to extract genomic DNA from the blood cell samples.

The sample taken for sequencing was PBMCs. This sequence uses TRBV28 and TRBJ1-2, with 11 junctional bases fitting TRBD1. The clonotype comes from a woman in her 40s in good health and CMV-seronegative. The CDR3 here reads CASRGRTGGVLYYGYTF. At the DNA level, the sequence is TGTGCCAGCAGGGGACGGACAGGGGGCGTTCTCTACTATGGCTACACCTTC.